This entry describes one T cell receptor beta chain. There is no known antigen for this receptor. No quality values exist for individual bases; no much larger clone is one base distant. This record belongs to a study of T-cell reconstitution after alpha-beta-depleted transplantation in children (dated by TCRdb to 2016 to 2017). For context, the study as a whole: T-cell immune reconstitution after TCRalphabeta/CD19-depleted allogeneic hematopoietic cell transplantation in children was quantitatively tracked in the study by means of TCR repertoire profiling.

The label giving this sample's treatment or condition can be read as: allogeneic hematopoietic cell transplantation with graft depleted of TCRalphabeta T cells and CD19 B cells. Transplant recipients were children who received TCRalphabeta/CD19-depleted allogeneic hematopoietic cell grafts. What the research found in general, with its limitations: In some patients, the high TCRbeta diversity seen at day 60 was put down to recipient T cells and intrathymic progenitors that had survived conditioning. The apparently early alphabetaT-cell count recovery about two months after transplant was reportedly dependent on only several hundred rapidly expanded clones derived from non-depleted graft cells. Hyperexpanded clone frequencies declined over subsequent months; after one year, T-cell counts and TCRbeta diversity were mostly attributed to newly produced T cells.

The library was generated by PCR. This sample was sequenced with an Illumina HiSeq 2500. Molecular barcoding was employed in the preparation of TCR libraries, with unique molecular identifiers being used to normalize TCRbeta repertoire quantification. The public reads were reanalyzed by TCRdb: fastp trimming at Q25, MiXCR alignment, in-frame beta chains only. CDR3 protein sequences are deduplicated, and each keeps its most common genes and DNA. The sample includes some 840,000 distinct CDR3 sequences, with approximately 15% observed a single time. Just under 5% of the sample is in the top ten clones. The CDR3 sequence holds 13 residues, the cysteine and phenylalanine included. CDR3 DNA is the only sequence kept; it has 39 bases, read in frame from the first base. V is pared back by 3 bases and J by 5 bases, with 8 bases lying between the germline termini. The CDR1 and CDR2 encoded by the germline V gene (reference sequence) are LNHNV and YYDKDF.

This sequence was found in a male patient aged 10-17 years who had a stem cell transplant for acute lymphoblastic leukemia, so the T cells may come from the graft donor. The chain uses TRBV15 and TRBJ2-1; a confident D gene designation cannot be given. The source was PBMCs, mostly from graft donor cells, collected 360 days after TCRalphabeta/CD19-depleted stem cell transplant. The sequence in DNA is TGTGCCACCAGCAGCCGTAGCCACAATGAGCAGTTCTTC. This translates into CATSSRSHNEQFF.